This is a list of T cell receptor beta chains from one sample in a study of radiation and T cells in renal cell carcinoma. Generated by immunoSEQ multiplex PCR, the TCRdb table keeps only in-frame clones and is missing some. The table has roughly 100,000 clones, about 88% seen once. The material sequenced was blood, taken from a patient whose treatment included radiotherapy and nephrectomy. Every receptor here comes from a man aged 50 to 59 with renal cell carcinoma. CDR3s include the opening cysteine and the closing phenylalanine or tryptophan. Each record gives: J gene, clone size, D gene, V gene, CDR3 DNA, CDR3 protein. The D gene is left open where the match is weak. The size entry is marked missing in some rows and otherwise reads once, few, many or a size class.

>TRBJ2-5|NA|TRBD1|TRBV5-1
TGCGCCAGCAGCTTGAATTCAGGACAGGGAGAGACCCAGTACTTC
CASSLNSGQGETQYF
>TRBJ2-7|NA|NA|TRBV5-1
TGCGCCAGCAGCTTCGGGACAAGCTACGAGCAGTACTTC
CASSFGTSYEQYF
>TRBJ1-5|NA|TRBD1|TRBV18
TGTGCCAGCTCAGAAAGTACAGGGGGCATTAGTCAGCCCCAGCATTTT
CASSESTGGISQPQHF
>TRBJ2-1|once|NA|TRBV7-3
TGTGCCAGCAGCTTATCCGGGGGAAACAATGAGCAGTTCTTC
CASSLSGGNNEQFF
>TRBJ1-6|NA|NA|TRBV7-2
TGTGCCAGCAGCTTAGGATTCGGACAGACGTATAATTCACCCCTCCACTTT
CASSLGFGQTYNSPLHF
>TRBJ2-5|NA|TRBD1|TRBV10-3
TGTGCCATCAGATACGGACAGGGGGCAGAAGAGACCCAGTACTTC
CAIRYGQGAEETQYF
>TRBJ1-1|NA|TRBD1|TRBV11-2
TGTGCCAGCAGCGGACAGGGGGCTACCACTGAAGCTTTCTTT
CASSGQGATTEAFF
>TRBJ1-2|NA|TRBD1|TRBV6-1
TGTGCCAGCTTAAGGGACAGAGACTACTATGGCTACACCTTC
CASLRDRDYYGYTF
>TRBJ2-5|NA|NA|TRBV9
TGTGCCAGCAGCCCCGCCGGAGAGACCCAGTACTTC
CASSPAGETQYF
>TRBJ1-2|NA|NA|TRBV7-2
TGTGCCAGCAGTCGAGACGGGGGGCAGTACTATGGCTACACCTTC
CASSRDGGQYYGYTF
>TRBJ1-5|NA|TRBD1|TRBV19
TGTGCCAGTAGTCCAGGGACAGGGGATCAGCCCCAGCATTTT
CASSPGTGDQPQHF
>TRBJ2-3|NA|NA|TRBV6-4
TGTGCCAGCAGCCTCTCGACAGGTTCGGTCGCAGATACGCAGTATTTT
CASSLSTGSVADTQYF
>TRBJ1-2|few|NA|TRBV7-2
TGTGCCAGCAGCTTAAGGCGGGAGGTCTTTTACTATGGCTACACCTTC
CASSLRREVFYYGYTF
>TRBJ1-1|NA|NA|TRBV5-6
TGTGCCAGCAGCTTGATGCGGACTGAAGCTTTCTTT
CASSLMRTEAFF
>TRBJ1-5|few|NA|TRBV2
TGTGCCAGCAGTGAGCGGGCAGCCCAGCATTTT
CASSERAAQHF
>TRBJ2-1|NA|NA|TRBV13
TGTGCCAGCAGCTGGCGGGCGGAATCTGAGCAGTTCTTC
CASSWRAESEQFF
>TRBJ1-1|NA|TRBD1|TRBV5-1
TGCGCCAGCAGCTACAGGGGTTTGGGGACTGAAGCTTTCTTT
CASSYRGLGTEAFF
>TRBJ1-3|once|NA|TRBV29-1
TGCAGCGTTGGTTGGACAGGAAACACCATATATTTT
CSVGWTGNTIYF
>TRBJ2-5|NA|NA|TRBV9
TGTGCCAGCAGCGTAGTACCAGCGGGAGAGACCCAGTACTTC
CASSVVPAGETQYF
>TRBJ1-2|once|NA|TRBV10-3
TGTGCCATCAGCGGGCAGCGGGGCCCTTTAACGGGCTACACCTTC
CAISGQRGPLTGYTF
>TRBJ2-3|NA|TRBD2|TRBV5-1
TGCGCCAGCAGCTTGCGGGGGGGCTTGAATACGCAGTATTTT
CASSLRGGLNTQYF
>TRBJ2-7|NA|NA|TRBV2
TGTGCCAGCAGTCCCGGAGGGGGGAGGGAGTACGAGCAGTACTTC
CASSPGGGREYEQYF
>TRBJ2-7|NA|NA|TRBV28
TGTGCCAGCAGATGGGACGTCTCCTCCTACGAGCAGTACTTC
CASRWDVSSYEQYF
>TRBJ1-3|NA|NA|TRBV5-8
TGTGCCAGCAGCCCCCGGACGAGTTACTCTGGAAACACCATATATTTT
CASSPRTSYSGNTIYF
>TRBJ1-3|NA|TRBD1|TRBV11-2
TGTGCCAGCAGCTTGAGCAGGGACAGGCGCTCTGGAAACACCATATATTTT
CASSLSRDRRSGNTIYF
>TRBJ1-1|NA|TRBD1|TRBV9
TGTGCCAGCAGCCCCCGACAGGGGGTAGCGGACACTGAAGCTTTCTTT
CASSPRQGVADTEAFF
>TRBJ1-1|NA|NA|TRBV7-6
TGTGCCAGCAGCCAAGTAGATTATGACACTGAAGCTTTCTTT
CASSQVDYDTEAFF
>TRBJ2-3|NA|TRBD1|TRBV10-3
TGTGCCATCAGTCGGACAGGTTCTAGCACAGATACGCAGTATTTT
CAISRTGSSTDTQYF
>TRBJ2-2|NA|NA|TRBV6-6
TGTGCCAGCAGTTACTCGGCGGCAACCGGGGAGCTGTTTTTT
CASSYSAATGELFF
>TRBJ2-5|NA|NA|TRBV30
TGTGCCTGGAGTGTAGGCCGTCGATCCGGGGGGACCCAGTACTTC
CAWSVGRRSGGTQYF
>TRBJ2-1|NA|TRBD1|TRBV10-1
TGCGCCAGCAGGGACAGGGGACGGGCCTACAATGAGCAGTTCTTC
CASRDRGRAYNEQFF